The entry below gives a single T cell receptor beta chain sequence along with its context. The junction and the germline gene differ at one end; a read error may be behind it. Under the authors' procedure: It was from reference gene primer amplification that nucleated cell counts were estimated. Only in-frame clones appear in the TCRdb table, and some are missing; sequencing was by immunoSEQ multiplex PCR. That table gives V, J and clone size, and the DNA gave D and trimming. The sample contains approximately 30,000 clones, over 75% of which appear only once. The sample originates from a study of blood T cell repertoires in COVID-19. Looking at the study overall: Acute and convalescent COVID-19 specimens originated in the United States, Italy and Spain. T cells, B-cell-depleted T cells, or PBMCs provided the cDNA or gDNA that served as material.

CDR1 and CDR2 from the germline V gene are PRHDT and FYEKMQ (reference sequence). The CDR3 runs to 14 residues. The source is a human donor with active COVID-19. The donor label of this sample is uncertain. The chain links TRBV13 to TRBJ2-3, with 8 bases that match TRBD2. Specimen: peripheral blood. The DNA for the CDR3 is TGTGCCAGCAGCCTAGGGACTAGTAAAAATACGCAGTATTTT. Translated: CASSLGTSKNTQYF. The entire variable domain, with the rest obtained from reference TRBV13 and TRBJ2-3, is as follows: AAGVIQSPRHLIKEKRETATLKCYPIPRHDTVYWYQQGPGQDPQFLISFYEKMQSDKGSIPDRFSAQQFSDYHSELNMSSLELGDSALYFCASSLGTSKNTQYFGPGTRLTVL.